This T cell receptor beta chain was recovered during a study of OX40 agonist ivuxolimab in advanced cancers. Study information: Dose-escalation patients suffered from hepatocellular carcinoma, melanoma, renal cell or head and neck cancer. Prior checkpoint blockade (anti-PD-1, anti-PD-L1 or anti-CTLA-4) was permitted; around 39% had it.

This CDR3 has 16 residues. With 8 bases clipped from V and 5 bases from J, the junction kept 17 bases outside the gene matches. Germline CDR1 is SGHVS and CDR2 is FQNEAQ. General study findings and limits: Fewer expanded clones were found on average in CD4+ than in CD8+ T cells.

Assay used: immunoSEQ multiplex PCR; TCRdb lists only in-frame clones, some missing. The sample includes approximately 74,000 clones, roughly four fifths of them seen just once. Regarding this clone: The antigen is unknown.

Sequenced material: CD4+ or CD8+ T cells sorted from blood, taken in a trial of the OX40 agonist ivuxolimab. The clonotype was recovered from an adult with an advanced solid tumor such as melanoma, head and neck, liver or kidney cancer. V gene TRBV7-8 combines with J gene TRBJ1-2; 7 bases match TRBD1. The CDR3 loop reads CASLPGDRQMTYGYTF. The CDR3, as DNA: TGTGCCAGCCTCCCGGGGGACAGACAAATGACTTATGGCTACACCTTC.